This TCR beta chain was profiled in a study of regulatory dendritic cells for organ transplantation. Overall study findings and caveats: Memory T cells were less diverse than naive, with memory CD8+ most oligoclonal. Alloreactive memory CD8+ T cell pools varied considerably between individuals. Regulatory dendritic cells appeared to expand memory CD8+ clones less than mature ones.

CDR3 length: 16 amino acids. Per the germline V gene, CDR1 is SGHRS and CDR2 is YFSETQ. V lost 4 bases and J lost 4, with 21 bases in between. Repertoires were generated with immunoSEQ multiplex PCR, while TCRdb's copy carries only in-frame clones and drops some. The data show about 30,000 clones, about four fifths seen once. On this clone: Its cognate antigen is unknown.

Sequencing input: naive CD4+ T cells from blood. Subset reported: CD45RA+ naive T cells. The rearrangement uses TRBV5-1 and TRBJ2-7; tentatively, D is TRBD2 (8 bases). The receptor comes from a human donor in good health. The CDR3 sequence: CASSGTDRRGVYEQYF. CDR3 DNA sequence: TGCGCCAGCAGCGGAACGGACAGGCGGGGGGTTTACGAGCAGTACTTC.